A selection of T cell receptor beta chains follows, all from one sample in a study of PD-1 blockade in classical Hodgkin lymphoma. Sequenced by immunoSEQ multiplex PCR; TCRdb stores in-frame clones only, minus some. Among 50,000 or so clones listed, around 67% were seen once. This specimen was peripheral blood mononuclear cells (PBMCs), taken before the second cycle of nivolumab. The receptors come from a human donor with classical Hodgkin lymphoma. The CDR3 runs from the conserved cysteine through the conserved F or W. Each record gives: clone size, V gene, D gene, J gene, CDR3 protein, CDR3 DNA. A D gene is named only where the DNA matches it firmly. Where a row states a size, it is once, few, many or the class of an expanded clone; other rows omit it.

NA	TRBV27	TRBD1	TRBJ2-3	CASSLYGTGGRDTQYF	TGTGCCAGCAGTTTGTACGGGACAGGGGGCCGAGATACGCAGTATTTT
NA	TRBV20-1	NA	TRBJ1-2	CSGFGGGGYTF	TGCAGTGGCTTCGGGGGAGGTGGCTACACCTTC
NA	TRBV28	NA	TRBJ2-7	CASTQLLGLEQYF	TGTGCCAGCACTCAGCTTCTGGGGCTCGAGCAGTACTTC
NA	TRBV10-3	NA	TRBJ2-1	CAISKQGGAFYEQFF	TGTGCCATCAGTAAACAGGGGGGGGCTTTCTATGAGCAGTTCTTC
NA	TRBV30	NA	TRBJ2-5	CAWSPVGGTQYF	TGTGCCTGGAGTCCGGTGGGGGGGACCCAGTACTTC
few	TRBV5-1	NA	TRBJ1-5	CASSSNYRQLDSNQPQHF	TGCGCCAGCAGCTCCAATTATAGACAGTTAGATAGCAATCAGCCCCAGCATTTT
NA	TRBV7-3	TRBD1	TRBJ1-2	CASSLKTGGDYGYTF	TGTGCCAGCAGCTTAAAGACAGGGGGCGACTATGGCTACACCTTC
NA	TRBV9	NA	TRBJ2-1	CASSAEMGSLSYNEQFF	TGTGCCAGCAGCGCGGAAATGGGGAGTCTTTCCTACAATGAGCAGTTCTTC
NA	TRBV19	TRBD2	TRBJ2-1	CASSALAGALNEQFF	TGTGCCAGTAGTGCCCTAGCGGGAGCCCTCAATGAGCAGTTCTTC
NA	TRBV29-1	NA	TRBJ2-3	CSVHGLPDTQYF	TGCAGCGTGCACGGACTGCCAGATACGCAGTATTTT
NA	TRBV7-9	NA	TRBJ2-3	CASSPYTDTQYF	TGTGCCAGCAGCCCCTACACAGATACGCAGTATTTT
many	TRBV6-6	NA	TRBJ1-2	CASSILDVYGYTF	TGTGCCAGCAGTATACTTGACGTATATGGCTACACCTTC
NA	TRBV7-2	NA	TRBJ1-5	CASSLRGRGDQPQHF	TGTGCCAGCAGCTTACGGGGGAGAGGTGATCAGCCCCAGCATTTT
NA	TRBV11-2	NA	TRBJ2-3	CASSVRDTSTDTQYF	TGTGCCAGCAGCGTCCGGGACACAAGCACAGATACGCAGTATTTT
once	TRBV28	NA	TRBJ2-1	CASSLVMQYNEQFF	TGTGCCAGCAGTTTAGTGATGCAGTACAATGAGCAGTTCTTC
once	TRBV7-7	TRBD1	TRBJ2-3	CASSPGQGLVTQYF	TGTGCCAGCAGCCCGGGACAGGGTCTAGTTACGCAGTATTTT
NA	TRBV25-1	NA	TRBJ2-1	CASRVDSPIWFF	TGTGCCAGCAGGGTAGACAGCCCCATCTGGTTCTTC
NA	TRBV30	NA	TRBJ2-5	CAWNPGAPGTQYF	TGTGCCTGGAATCCGGGGGCGCCTGGGACCCAGTACTTC
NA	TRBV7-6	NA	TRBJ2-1	CASSLGVGVFSEQFF	TGTGCCAGCAGCTTAGGGGTCGGGGTTTTTAGTGAGCAGTTCTTC
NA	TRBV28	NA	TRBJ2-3	CASSLWSTRTDTQYF	TGTGCCAGCAGTTTATGGTCAACCCGCACAGATACGCAGTATTTT
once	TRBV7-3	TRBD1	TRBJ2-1	CASSLRFAGQGARNEQFF	TGTGCCAGCAGCTTAAGATTCGCGGGACAGGGGGCTAGAAATGAGCAGTTCTTC
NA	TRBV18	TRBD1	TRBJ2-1	CASSPLRQGSINEQFF	TGTGCCAGCTCACCACTACGACAGGGGTCAATCAATGAGCAGTTCTTC
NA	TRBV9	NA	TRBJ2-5	CASSVDLSQQETQYF	TGTGCCAGCAGCGTAGATCTGTCACAACAAGAGACCCAGTACTTC
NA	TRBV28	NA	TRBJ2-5	CASSLGEVRETQYF	TGTGCCAGCAGTTTAGGGGAGGTTCGGGAGACCCAGTACTTC
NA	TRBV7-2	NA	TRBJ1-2	CASSTARWGANYGYTF	TGTGCCAGCAGCACAGCTCGCTGGGGGGCTAACTATGGCTACACCTTC
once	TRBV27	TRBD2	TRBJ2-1	CASSPQAGAFNEQFF	TGTGCCAGCAGTCCTCAAGCGGGAGCCTTCAATGAGCAGTTCTTC
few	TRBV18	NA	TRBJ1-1	CASSPPGRQNTEAFF	TGTGCCAGCTCACCACCGGGACGCCAGAACACTGAAGCTTTCTTT
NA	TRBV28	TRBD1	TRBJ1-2	CASRVFRTGASNYGYTF	TGTGCCAGCAGGGTATTTAGGACAGGGGCTTCTAACTATGGCTACACCTTC
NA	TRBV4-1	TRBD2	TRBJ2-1	CASSPLAGGTNEQFF	TGCGCCAGCAGCCCTTTAGCGGGAGGAACCAATGAGCAGTTCTTC
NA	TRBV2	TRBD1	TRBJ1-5	CASSDRGPGQPQHF	TGTGCCAGCAGTGACAGGGGGCCGGGGCAGCCCCAGCATTTT
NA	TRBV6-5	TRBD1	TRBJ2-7	CASSYEGQGTIEQYF	TGTGCCAGCAGTTACGAGGGACAGGGTACGATCGAGCAGTACTTC
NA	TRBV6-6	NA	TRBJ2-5	CAVTEEGRQKTQYF	TGTGCCGTTACGGAGGAGGGGAGGCAGAAGACCCAGTACTTC
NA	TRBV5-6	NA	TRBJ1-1	CASSPYREPEAFF	TGTGCCAGCAGCCCCTACCGGGAACCTGAAGCTTTCTTT
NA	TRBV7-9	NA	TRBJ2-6	CASSLLPGSSGANVLTF	TGTGCCAGCAGCTTACTGCCCGGTAGCTCTGGGGCCAACGTCCTGACTTTC
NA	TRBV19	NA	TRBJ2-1	CASSMYGSYNEQFF	TGTGCCAGTAGTATGTACGGGTCCTACAATGAGCAGTTCTTC
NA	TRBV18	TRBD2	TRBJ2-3	CASSPRDYTDTQYF	TGTGCCAGCTCACCCCGGGACTACACAGATACGCAGTATTTT
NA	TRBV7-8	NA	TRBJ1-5	CASSLVLSQGPSNQPQHF	TGTGCCAGCAGCTTAGTTCTGTCCCAGGGGCCGAGCAATCAGCCCCAGCATTTT
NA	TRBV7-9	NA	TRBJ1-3	CASSADPNSGNTIYF	TGTGCCAGCAGCGCCGATCCCAACTCTGGAAACACCATATATTTT
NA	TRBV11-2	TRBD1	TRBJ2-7	CASSPGQGFYEQYF	TGTGCCAGCAGCCCCGGACAGGGGTTCTACGAGCAGTACTTC
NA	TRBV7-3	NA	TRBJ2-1	CASSSGTGYEQFF	TGTGCCAGCAGCTCGGGGACGGGGTATGAGCAGTTCTTC
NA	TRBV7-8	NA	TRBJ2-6	CASSGNLFSGANVLTF	TGTGCCAGCAGCGGAAACCTTTTCTCTGGGGCCAACGTCCTGACTTTC
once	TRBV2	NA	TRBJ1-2	CASRGSFEYGYTF	TGTGCCAGCAGGGGCAGTTTCGAGTATGGCTACACCTTC
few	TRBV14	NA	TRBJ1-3	CASSQGSGNTIYF	TGTGCCAGCAGCCAGGGATCTGGAAACACCATATATTTT
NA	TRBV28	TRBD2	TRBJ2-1	CASSPWTAVVAGGNEQFF	TGTGCCAGCAGTCCCTGGACCGCGGTGGTAGCGGGAGGCAATGAGCAGTTCTTC
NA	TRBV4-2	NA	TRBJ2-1	CASSQRSSEDEQFF	TGTGCCAGCAGCCAAAGGTCTAGCGAAGATGAGCAGTTCTTC
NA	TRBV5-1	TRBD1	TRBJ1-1	CASSWTGTGGTEAFF	TGCGCCAGCAGCTGGACCGGGACAGGGGGCACTGAAGCTTTCTTT
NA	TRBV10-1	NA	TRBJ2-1	CASSRSGSNEQFF	TGCGCCAGCAGTCGGTCAGGGAGCAATGAGCAGTTCTTC
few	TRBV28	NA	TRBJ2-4	CASSTRVANQGPHQNIQYF	TGTGCCAGCAGCACCCGTGTGGCTAACCAGGGCCCACATCAAAACATTCAGTACTTC
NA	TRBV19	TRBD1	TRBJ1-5	CASSTLTGGYQPQHF	TGTGCCAGTAGTACCCTGACAGGGGGTTATCAGCCCCAGCATTTT
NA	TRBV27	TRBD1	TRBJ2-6	CASSLSGTAQYSGANVLTF	TGTGCCAGCAGTTTATCCGGGACAGCCCAATACTCTGGGGCCAACGTCCTGACTTTC
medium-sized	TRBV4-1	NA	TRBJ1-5	CASSQGSGGNNQPQHF	TGCGCCAGCAGCCAAGGGTCGGGGGGGAACAATCAGCCCCAGCATTTT
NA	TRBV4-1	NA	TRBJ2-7	CASSQSGYEQYF	TGCGCCAGCAGCCAATCGGGCTACGAGCAGTACTTC
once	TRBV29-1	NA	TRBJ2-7	CSVRERTSTYEQYF	TGCAGCGTTCGAGAAAGAACTTCGACCTACGAGCAGTACTTC
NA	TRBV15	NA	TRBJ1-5	CATSQGGARQPQHF	TGTGCCACCAGTCAAGGGGGGGCCCGGCAGCCCCAGCATTTT